The sequence of this T cell receptor beta chain was determined in a study of cytomegalovirus exposure and HLA in healthy donors. Study-wide points: It was reportedly the case that the classifier diagnosed cytomegalovirus status with high specificity and sensitivity.

The CDR3 length is 13 residues. Germline V gene data show CDR1 as GTSNPN and CDR2 as SVGIG (reference sequence). Trimming took off 0 bases at V and 2 bases at J, with 8 bases between the two ends. The repertoire was sequenced with immunoSEQ multiplex PCR; TCRdb's copy has only in-frame clones and lacks some. Of roughly 120,000 clones listed, 86% are singletons. With respect to this clone: What it binds is not known.

The sequenced sample consisted of PBMCs. This clonotype was obtained from a man younger than 35 in good health and CMV-seronegative. The chain couples TRBV30 to TRBJ2-7; D unclear. CDR3 sequence reads: CAWSVPATYEQYF. The CDR3 DNA reads as TGTGCCTGGAGTGTACCTGCTACCTACGAGCAGTACTTC.